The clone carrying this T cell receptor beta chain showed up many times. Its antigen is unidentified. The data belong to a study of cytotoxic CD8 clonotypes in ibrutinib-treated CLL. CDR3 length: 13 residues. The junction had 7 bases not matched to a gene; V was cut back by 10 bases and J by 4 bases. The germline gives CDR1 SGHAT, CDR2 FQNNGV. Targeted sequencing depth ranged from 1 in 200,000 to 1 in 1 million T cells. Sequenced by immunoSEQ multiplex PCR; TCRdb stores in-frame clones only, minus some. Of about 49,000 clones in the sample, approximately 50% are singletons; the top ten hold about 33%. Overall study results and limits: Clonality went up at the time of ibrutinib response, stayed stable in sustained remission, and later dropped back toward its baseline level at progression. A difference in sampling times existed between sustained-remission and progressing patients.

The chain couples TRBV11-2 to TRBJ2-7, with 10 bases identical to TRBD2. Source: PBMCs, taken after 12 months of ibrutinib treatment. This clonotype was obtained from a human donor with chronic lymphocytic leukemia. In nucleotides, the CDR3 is TGTGCCACCCAAGGACTAGCGGTTTACGAGCAGTACTTC. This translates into CATQGLAVYEQYF.